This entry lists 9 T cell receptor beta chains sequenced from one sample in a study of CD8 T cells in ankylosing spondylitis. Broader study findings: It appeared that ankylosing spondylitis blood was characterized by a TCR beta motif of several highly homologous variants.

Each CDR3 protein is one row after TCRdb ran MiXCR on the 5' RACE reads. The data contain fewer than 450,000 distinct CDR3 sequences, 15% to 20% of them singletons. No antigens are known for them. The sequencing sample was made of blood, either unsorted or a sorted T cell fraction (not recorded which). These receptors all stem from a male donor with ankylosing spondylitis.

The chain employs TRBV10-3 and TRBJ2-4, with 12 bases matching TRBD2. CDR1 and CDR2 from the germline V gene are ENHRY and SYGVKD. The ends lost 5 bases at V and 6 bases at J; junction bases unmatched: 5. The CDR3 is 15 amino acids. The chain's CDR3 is CAISSLAGGGNIQYF. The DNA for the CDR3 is TGTGCCATCAGTAGCCTAGCGGGAGGGGGAAACATTCAGTACTTC.

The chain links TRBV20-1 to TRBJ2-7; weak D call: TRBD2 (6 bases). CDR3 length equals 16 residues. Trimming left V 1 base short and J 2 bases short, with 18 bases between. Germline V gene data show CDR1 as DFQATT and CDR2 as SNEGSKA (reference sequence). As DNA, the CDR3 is TGCAGTGCTAGAGGTCTCCGGGACTTCCAAACCTACGAGCAGTACTTC. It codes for CSARGLRDFQTYEQYF.

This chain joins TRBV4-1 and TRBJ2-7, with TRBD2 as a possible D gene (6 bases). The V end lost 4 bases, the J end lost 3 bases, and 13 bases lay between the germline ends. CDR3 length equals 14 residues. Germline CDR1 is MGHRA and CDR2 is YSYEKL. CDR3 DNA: TGCGCCAGCAGCCGCGTGGGGGGAAACTACGAGCAGTACTTC. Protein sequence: CASSRVGGNYEQYF.

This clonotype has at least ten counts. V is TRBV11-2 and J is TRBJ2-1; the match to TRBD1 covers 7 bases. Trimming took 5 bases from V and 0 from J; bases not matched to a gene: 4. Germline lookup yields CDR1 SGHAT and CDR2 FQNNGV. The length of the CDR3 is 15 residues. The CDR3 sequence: CASSPTGSSYNEQFF. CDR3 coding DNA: TGTGCCAGCAGCCCGACAGGGAGCTCCTACAATGAGCAGTTCTTC.

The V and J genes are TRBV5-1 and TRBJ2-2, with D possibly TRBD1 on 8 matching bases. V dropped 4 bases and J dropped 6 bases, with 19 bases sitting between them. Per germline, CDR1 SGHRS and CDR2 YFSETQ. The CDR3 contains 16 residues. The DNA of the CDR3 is TGCGCCAGCAGCACAGCGGGACAGGTCAGTCCCGGGGAGCTGTTTTTT. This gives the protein CASSTAGQVSPGELFF.

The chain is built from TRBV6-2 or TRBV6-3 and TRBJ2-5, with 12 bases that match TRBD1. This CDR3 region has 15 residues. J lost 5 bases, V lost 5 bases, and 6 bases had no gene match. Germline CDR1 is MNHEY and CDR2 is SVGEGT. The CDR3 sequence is CASSRGTGGVETQYF. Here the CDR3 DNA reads TGTGCCAGCAGTCGTGGGACAGGGGGCGTCGAGACCCAGTACTTC.

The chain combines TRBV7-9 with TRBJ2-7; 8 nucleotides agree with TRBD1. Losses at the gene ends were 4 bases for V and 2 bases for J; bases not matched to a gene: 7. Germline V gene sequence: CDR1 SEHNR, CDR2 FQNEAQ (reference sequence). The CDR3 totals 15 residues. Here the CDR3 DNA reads TGTGCCAGCAGCTCTACGGACAGGGAAACCTACGAGCAGTACTTC. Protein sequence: CASSSTDRETYEQYF.

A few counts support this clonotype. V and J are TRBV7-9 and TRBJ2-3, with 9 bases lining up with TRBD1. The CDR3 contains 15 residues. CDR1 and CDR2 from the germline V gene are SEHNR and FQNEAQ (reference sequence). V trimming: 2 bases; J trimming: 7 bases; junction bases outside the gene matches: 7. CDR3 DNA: TGTGCCAGCAGCTTATTAGGGACAGGGCGAAATACGCAGTATTTT. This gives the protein CASSLLGTGRNTQYF.

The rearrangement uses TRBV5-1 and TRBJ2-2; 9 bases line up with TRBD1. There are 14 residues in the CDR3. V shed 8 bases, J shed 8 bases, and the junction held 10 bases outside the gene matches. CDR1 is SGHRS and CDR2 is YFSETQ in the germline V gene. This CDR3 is CASRPGTGSGELFF. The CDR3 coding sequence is TGCGCCAGTAGGCCCGGGACAGGGTCGGGGGAGCTGTTTTTT.